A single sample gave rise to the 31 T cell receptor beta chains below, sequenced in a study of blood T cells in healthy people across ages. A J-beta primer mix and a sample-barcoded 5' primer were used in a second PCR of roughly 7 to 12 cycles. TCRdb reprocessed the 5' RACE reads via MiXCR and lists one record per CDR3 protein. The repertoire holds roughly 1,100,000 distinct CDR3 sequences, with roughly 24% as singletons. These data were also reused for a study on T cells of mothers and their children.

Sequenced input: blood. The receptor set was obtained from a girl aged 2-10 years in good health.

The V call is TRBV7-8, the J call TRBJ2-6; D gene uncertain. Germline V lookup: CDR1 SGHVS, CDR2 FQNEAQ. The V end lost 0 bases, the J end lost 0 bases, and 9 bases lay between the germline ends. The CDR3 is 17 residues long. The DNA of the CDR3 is TGTGCCAGCAGCTTAGCTACGCCGAGCTCTGGGGCCAACGTCCTGACTTTC. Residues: CASSLATPSSGANVLTF.

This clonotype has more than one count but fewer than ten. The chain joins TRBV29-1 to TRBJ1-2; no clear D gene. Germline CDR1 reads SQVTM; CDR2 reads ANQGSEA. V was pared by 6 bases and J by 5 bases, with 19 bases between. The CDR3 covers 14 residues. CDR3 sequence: CSVIDRTGGYGYTF. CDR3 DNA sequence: TGCAGCGTAATCGACCGTACCGGTGGGTATGGCTACACCTTC.

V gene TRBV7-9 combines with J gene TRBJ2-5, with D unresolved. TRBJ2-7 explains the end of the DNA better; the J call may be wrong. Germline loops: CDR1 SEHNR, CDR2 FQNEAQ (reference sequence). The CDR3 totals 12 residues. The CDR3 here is CASSLELPEQYF. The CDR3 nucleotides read TGTGCCAGCAGCTTAGAATTGCCCGAGCAGTACTTC.

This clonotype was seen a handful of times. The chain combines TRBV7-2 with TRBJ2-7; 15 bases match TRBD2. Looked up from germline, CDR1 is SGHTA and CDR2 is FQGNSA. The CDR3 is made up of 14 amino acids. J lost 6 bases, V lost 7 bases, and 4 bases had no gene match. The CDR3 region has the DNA TGTGCCAGCAACTCGGGACTAGCGGGAGGCGAGCAGTACTTC. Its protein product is CASNSGLAGGEQYF. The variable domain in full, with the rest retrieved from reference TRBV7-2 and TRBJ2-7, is GAGVSQSPSNKVTEKGKDVELRCDPISGHTALYWYRQSLGQGLEFLIYFQGNSAPDKSGLPSDRFSAERTGGSVSTLTIQRTQQEDSAVYLCASNSGLAGGEQYFGPGTRLTVT.

The CDR3 nucleotides are TGCAGTGCTCGCCTAGCGGGAGGAGAAGAGCAGTACTTC. Protein: CSARLAGGEEQYF. The chain carries TRBV20-1 and TRBJ2-7, with 11 positions matching TRBD2. V was clipped by 5 bases and J by 7 bases; unmatched bases: 7. Looked up from germline, CDR1 is DFQATT and CDR2 is SNEGSKA (reference sequence). The CDR3 runs 13 residues.

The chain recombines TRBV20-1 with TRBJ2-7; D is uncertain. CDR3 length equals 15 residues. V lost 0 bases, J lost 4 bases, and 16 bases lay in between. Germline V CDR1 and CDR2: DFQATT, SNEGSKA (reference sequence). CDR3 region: CSARDQLAPSYEQYF. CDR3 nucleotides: TGCAGTGCTAGAGATCAACTGGCCCCTTCGTACGAGCAGTACTTC.

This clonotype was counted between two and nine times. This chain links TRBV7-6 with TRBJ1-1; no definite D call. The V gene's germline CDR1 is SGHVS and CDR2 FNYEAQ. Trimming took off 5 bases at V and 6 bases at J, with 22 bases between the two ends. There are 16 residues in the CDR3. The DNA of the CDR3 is TGTGCCAGCAGCCCCCATGTATCCTATACTGGGTCTGAAGCTTTCTTT. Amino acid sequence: CASSPHVSYTGSEAFF. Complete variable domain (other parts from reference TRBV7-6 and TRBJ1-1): GAGVSQSPRYKVTKRGQDVALRCDPISGHVSLYWYRQALGQGPEFLTYFNYEAQQDKSGLPNDRFSAERPEGSISTLTIQRTEQRDSAMYRCASSPHVSYTGSEAFFGQGTRLTVV.

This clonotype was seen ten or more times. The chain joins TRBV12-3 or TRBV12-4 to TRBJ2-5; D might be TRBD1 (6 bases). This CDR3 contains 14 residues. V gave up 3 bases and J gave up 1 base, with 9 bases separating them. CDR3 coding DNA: TGTGCCAGCAGTTTGTGGGACACCCAAGAGACCCAGTACTTC. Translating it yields CASSLWDTQETQYF.

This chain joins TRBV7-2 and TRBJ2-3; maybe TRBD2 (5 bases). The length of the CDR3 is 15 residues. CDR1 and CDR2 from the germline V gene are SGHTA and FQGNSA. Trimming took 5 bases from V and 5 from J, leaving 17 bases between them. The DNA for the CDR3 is TGTGCCAGCAGCCCCATCGGGGTCATTGGAGATACGCAGTATTTT. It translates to CASSPIGVIGDTQYF.

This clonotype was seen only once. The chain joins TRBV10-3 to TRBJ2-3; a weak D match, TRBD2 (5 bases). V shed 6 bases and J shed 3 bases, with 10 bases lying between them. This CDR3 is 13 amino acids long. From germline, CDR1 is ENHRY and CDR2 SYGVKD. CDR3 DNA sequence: TGTGCCATCAGCCCTAGGACTACAGATACGCAGTATTTT. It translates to CAISPRTTDTQYF.

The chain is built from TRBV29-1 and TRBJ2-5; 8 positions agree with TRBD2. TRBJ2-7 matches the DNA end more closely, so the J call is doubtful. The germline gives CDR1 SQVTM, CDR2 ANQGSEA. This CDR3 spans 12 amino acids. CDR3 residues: CSVVTSGYEQYF. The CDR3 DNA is TGCAGCGTTGTAACTAGCGGCTACGAGCAGTACTTC.

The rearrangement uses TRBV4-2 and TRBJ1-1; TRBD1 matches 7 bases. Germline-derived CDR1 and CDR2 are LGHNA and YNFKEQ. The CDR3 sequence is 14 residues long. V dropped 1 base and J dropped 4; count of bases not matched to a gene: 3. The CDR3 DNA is TGTGCCAGCAGCCAAGCGGCAGGGGGCACTGAAGCTTTCTTT. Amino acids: CASSQAAGGTEAFF.

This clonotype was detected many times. In DNA, the CDR3 is TGTGCCAGCTCCTCGGGTGGGAACTATGGCTACACCTTC. Translating gives CASSSGGNYGYTF. The chain couples TRBV6-2 or TRBV6-3 to TRBJ1-2; D ambiguous. Germline assignment: CDR1 MNHEY and CDR2 SVGEGT. Between the trimmed V and J ends, which lost 8 bases and 2 bases, there was a span of 12 bases. The CDR3 has 13 residues.

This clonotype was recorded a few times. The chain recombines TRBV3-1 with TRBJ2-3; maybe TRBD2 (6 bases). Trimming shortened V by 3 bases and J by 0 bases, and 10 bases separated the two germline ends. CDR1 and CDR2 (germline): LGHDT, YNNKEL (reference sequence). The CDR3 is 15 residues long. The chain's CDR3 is CASSHGGGSTDTQYF. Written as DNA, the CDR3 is TGTGCCAGCAGCCACGGGGGAGGAAGCACAGATACGCAGTATTTT.

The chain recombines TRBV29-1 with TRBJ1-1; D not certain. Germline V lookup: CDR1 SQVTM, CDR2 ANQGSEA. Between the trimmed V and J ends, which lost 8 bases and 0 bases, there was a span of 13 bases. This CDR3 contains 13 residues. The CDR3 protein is CSYTPSLNTEAFF. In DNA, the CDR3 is TGCAGCTATACTCCCAGTTTGAACACTGAAGCTTTCTTT.

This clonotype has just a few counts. The CDR3 region has the DNA TGTGCCAGCGAATCGGACATAGCCTACGAGCAGTACTTC. Its protein is CASESDIAYEQYF. The chain has TRBV6-1 and TRBJ2-7; possibly TRBD1 for D (5 bases). Germline CDR1 MNHNS, CDR2 SASEGT. The CDR3 contains 13 residues. V was clipped by 8 bases and J by 2 bases, with 13 bases between them.

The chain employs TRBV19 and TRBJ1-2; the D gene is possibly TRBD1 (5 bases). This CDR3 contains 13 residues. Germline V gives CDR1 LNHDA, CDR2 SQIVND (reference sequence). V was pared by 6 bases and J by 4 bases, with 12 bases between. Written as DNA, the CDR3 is TGTGCCAGTAGCGAGACAGAGATCTATGGCTACACCTTC. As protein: CASSETEIYGYTF.

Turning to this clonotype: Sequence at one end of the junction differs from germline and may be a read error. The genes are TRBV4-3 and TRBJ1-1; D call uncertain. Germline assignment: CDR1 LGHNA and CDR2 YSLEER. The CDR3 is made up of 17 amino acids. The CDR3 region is CASSQEGGGQANTEAFF. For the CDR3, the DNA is TGCGCCAGCAGCCAAGAAGGTGGCGGGCAGGCGAACACTGAGGCTTTCTTT.

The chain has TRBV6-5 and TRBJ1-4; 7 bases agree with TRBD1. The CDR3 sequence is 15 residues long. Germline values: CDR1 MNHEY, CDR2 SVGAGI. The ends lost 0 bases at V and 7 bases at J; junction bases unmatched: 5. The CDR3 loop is CASSYSGGAGEKLFF. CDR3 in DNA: TGTGCCAGCAGTTACTCAGGGGGCGCAGGTGAAAAACTGTTTTTT.

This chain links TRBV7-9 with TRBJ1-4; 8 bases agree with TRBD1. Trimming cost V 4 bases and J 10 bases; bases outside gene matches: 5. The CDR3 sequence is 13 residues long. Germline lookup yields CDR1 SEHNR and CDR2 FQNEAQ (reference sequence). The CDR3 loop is CASSSTGVGKLFF. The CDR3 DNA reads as TGTGCCAGCAGCTCGACAGGGGTCGGAAAACTGTTTTTT.

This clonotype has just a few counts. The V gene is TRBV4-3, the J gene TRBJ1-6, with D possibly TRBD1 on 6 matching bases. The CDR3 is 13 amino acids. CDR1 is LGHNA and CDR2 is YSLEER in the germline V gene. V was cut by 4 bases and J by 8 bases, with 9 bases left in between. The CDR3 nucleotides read TGCGCCAGCAGCCTGGGGGCCGATTCACCCCTCCACTTT. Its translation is CASSLGADSPLHF.

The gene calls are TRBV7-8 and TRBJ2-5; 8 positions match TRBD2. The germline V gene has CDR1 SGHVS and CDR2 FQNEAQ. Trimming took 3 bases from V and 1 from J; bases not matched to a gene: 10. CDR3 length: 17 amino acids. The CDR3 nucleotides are TGTGCCAGCAGCTTGGATCGAGCGGGGGAAATCCAAGAGACCCAGTACTTC. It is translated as CASSLDRAGEIQETQYF.

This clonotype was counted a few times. CDR3 in DNA: TGCAGCGTTGGAGCGAGATTGAGCACAGATACGCAGTATTTT. Translating it yields CSVGARLSTDTQYF. The V call is TRBV29-1, the J call TRBJ2-3; D gene uncertain. The germline CDR1 and CDR2 sequences are SQVTM and ANQGSEA. V lost 4 bases to trimming and J lost 0 bases, with 11 bases between them. There are 14 residues in the CDR3.

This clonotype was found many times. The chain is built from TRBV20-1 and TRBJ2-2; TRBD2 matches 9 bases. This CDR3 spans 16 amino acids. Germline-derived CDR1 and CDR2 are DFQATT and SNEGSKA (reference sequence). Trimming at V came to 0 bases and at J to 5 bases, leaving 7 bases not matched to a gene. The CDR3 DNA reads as TGCAGTGCTAGAGATAGGCGGGAGGGACTGACCGGGGAGCTGTTTTTT. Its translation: CSARDRREGLTGELFF.

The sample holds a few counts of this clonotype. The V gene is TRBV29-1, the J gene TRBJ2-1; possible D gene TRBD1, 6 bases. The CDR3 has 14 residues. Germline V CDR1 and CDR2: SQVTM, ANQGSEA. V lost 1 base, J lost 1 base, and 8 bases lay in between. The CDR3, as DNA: TGCAGCGTTGAAGTAGGGGGATCCTACAATGAGCAGTTCTTC. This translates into CSVEVGGSYNEQFF.

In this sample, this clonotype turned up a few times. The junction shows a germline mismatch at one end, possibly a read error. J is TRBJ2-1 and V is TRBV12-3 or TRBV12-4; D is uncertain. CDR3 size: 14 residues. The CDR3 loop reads CASSLAGNGPSWIF. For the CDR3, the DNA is TGTGCCAGCAGTTTAGCCGGAAACGGTCCCTCGTGGATCTTC.

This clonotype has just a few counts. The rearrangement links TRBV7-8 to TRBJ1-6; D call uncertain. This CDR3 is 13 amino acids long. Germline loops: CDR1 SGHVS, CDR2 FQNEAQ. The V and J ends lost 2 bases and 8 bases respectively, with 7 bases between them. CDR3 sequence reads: CASSLWVDSPLHF. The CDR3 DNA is TGTGCCAGCAGCTTATGGGTGGATTCACCCCTCCACTTT.

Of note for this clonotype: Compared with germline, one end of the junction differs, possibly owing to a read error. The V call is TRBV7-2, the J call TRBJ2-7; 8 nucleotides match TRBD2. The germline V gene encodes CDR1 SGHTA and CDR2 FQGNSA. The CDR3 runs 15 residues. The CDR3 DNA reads TGTGTCAGCAGCCCATCACGGGGGGGCCAGGCCGAGCAGTACTTC. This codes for CVSSPSRGGQAEQYF.

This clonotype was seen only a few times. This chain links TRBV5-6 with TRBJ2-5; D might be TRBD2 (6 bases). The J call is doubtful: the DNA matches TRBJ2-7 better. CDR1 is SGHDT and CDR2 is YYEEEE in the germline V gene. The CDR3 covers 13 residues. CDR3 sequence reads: CASSVTAGGEQYF. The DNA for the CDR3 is TGTGCCAGCAGCGTAACGGCCGGGGGCGAGCAGTACTTC.

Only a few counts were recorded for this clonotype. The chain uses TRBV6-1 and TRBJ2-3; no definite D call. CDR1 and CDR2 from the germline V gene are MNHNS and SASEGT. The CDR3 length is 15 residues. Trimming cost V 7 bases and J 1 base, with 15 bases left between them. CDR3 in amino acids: CASTQDPIRTDTQYF. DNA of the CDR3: TGTGCCAGCACCCAAGATCCGATCCGCACAGATACGCAGTATTTT.

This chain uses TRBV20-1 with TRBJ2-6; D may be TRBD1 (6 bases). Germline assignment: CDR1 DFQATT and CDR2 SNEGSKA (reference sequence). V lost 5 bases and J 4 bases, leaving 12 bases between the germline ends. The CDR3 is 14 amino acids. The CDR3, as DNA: TGCAGTGCTCACCCAGGGGCCGGGGCCAACGTCCTGACTTTC. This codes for CSAHPGAGANVLTF.